What follows describes a single TCR beta chain. The antigen remains unidentified. Libraries were prepared by immunoSEQ multiplex PCR; TCRdb keeps only in-frame clonotypes and omits some of them. The sample yields fewer than 45,000 clones, around 78% seen once. No immunosuppressive drugs were given to ulcerative colitis patients before diagnostic colonoscopy. This sample was taken from a study of pediatric ulcerative colitis. This CDR3 region has 13 residues. V was trimmed by 5 bases and J by 2 bases, leaving 9 bases between them. CDR1 and CDR2 (germline): LNHDA, SQIVND (reference sequence). Study conclusions and caveats: Rectal repertoires separated controls, mild-moderate and acute severe colitis. Ulcerative colitis patients shared more blood-rectal clones than controls. A couple of rectal clonotypes were found only in ulcerative colitis patients, all of them.

What was sequenced was blood. V usage is TRBV19 and J usage is TRBJ2-5, with D maybe TRBD2 (5 bases). This TCR was recovered from a girl aged 10-17 years with moderate ulcerative colitis. The CDR3 DNA sequence: TGTGCCAGTAGTCTCTCGGGGCAAGAGACCCAGTACTTC. Encoded protein: CASSLSGQETQYF.